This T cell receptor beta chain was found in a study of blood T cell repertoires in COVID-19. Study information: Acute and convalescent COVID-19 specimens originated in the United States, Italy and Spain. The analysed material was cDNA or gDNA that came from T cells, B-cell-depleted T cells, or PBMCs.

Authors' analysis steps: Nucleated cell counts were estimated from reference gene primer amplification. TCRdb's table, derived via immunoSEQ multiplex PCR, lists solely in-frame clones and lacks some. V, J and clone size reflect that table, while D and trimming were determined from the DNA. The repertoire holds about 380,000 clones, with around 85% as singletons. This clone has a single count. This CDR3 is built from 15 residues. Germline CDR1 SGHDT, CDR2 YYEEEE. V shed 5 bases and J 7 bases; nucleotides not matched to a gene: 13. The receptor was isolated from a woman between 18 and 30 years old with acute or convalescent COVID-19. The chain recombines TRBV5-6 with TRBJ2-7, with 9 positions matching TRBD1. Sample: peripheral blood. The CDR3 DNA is TGTGCCAGCAGGGCAGCCGGGACAGGGCCCGCAGAGCAGTACTTC. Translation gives CASRAAGTGPAEQYF.